The entry below gives a single T cell receptor (beta chain) sequence along with its context. TCRdb's copy holds only in-frame clones and misses some; the assay was immunoSEQ multiplex PCR. Of about 71,000 clones in the sample, roughly 90% were seen once. This CDR3 is 11 amino acids long. Trimming took off 0 bases at V and 8 bases at J, with 5 bases between the two ends. In germline, CDR1 is SGHRS, CDR2 YFSETQ. This sample was included in a study of T cell changes during pregnancy in multiple sclerosis. The chain has TRBV5-1 and TRBJ1-1; no firm D call. This material consisted of CD8+ T cells from peripheral blood mononuclear cells, taken before pregnancy. The sequence was collected from a female donor with multiple sclerosis, enrolled in a pregnancy study. CDR3 bases: TGCGCCAGCAGCTTGGGTCGGGAAGCTTTCTTT. Encoded protein: CASSLGREAFF.